This T cell receptor (beta chain) is drawn from a study of cytomegalovirus exposure and HLA in healthy donors. Whole-study findings and limits: A later analysis showed that HLA-associated TCR beta chains had undergone more clonal expansion than equally common others. The only immune exposure information that was available was CMV serostatus.

In the PCR, 60 Vbeta and 13 Jbeta primers were used. Original processing notes: Later reanalysis found 80 million or so unique TCR beta chains, 9 million to 12 million of them shared. Generated by immunoSEQ multiplex PCR, the TCRdb table keeps only in-frame clones and is missing some. V, J and clone size reflect that table, while D and trimming were determined from the DNA. This sample has approximately 160,000 clones, with 83% found just once. Regarding this clone: Its specificity is unknown.

This sequence was found in a middle-aged man in good health and CMV-seropositive. Sequenced material: PBMCs.

The chain's CDR3 is CASSLEPASQGSPLHF. In DNA, the CDR3 is TGTGCCAGCAGCTTAGAGCCAGCCTCCCAGGGATCACCCCTCCACTTT. The chain has TRBV7-3 and TRBJ1-6; TRBD1 might be the D (5 bases). The CDR3 length is 16 residues. CDR1 and CDR2 (germline): SGHTA, FQGTGA. V was trimmed by 2 bases and J by 10 bases, leaving 18 bases between them.